A selection of T cell receptor beta chains follows, all from one sample in a study of shared clonotypes between healthy human individuals. Only in-frame clones appear in the TCRdb table, and some are missing; sequencing was by immunoSEQ multiplex PCR. The sample holds roughly 650,000 clones, about 97% seen once. Sequenced input: naive CD4+ T cells sorted from blood. The receptors come from a woman in her twenties or thirties in good health. Each CDR3 is given without its conserved first and last residue. Some rows mark clone size as missing; the rest say once, few, many or name a class of expanded clone.

17,TRBV4-2,.,TRBJ1-4,ASSHSSGGIGPTNEKLF
12,TRBV19,.,TRBJ1-1,ASIQTGMNTEAF
13,TRBV4-1,.,TRBJ2-1,ASSYWTTTMNEQF
13,TRBV4-1,.,TRBJ1-2,ASSQGILPAYGYT
13,TRBV5-4,.,TRBJ2-7,ASSQVAGNSYEQY
12,TRBV9,.,TRBJ2-5,ASSRLGRQETQY
14,TRBV6-4,.,TRBJ2-5,ASKEQSLRGEETQY
12,TRBV4-2,.,TRBJ1-5,ASSQDAANQPQH
13,TRBV2,.,TRBJ2-1,ASTSQTGYYNEQF
14,TRBV7-6,.,TRBJ2-3,ASSLSPSGNTDTQY
15,TRBV13,.,TRBJ1-2,ASRSYAGKKANYGYT
13,TRBV27,.,TRBJ1-4,ASSIRTGGGEKLF
16,TRBV28,.,TRBJ2-7,ASSHRPLDVTFWYEQY
13,TRBV18,.,TRBJ1-2,ASSQGSGPNYGYT
11,TRBV6-5,.,TRBJ2-7,ASSQDGAYEQY
13,TRBV7-2,.,TRBJ1-1,ASSYPRGPWTEAF
14,TRBV11-2,.,TRBJ1-1,ASSRALARENTEAF
14,TRBV6-6,.,TRBJ2-2,ASSYSGTGSTGELF
9,TRBV5-1,once,.,ASSQDSEQY
11,TRBV4-1,.,TRBJ2-1,ASSQGIRNEQF
12,TRBV6-5,.,TRBJ2-7,ASRPDRGYYEQY
12,TRBV6-6,.,TRBJ2-7,ASREGGRGYEQY
11,TRBV18,.,TRBJ2-2,ASSRDTGGELF
17,TRBV27,.,TRBJ2-7,ASSLSGGVGGQYHYEQY
11,TRBV6-5,.,TRBJ2-1,ASSYRSLREQF
12,TRBV29-1,.,TRBJ2-3,SAGGGLNTDTQY
13,TRBV19,.,TRBJ1-4,ASSMGGTTNEKLF
12,TRBV6-4,once,TRBJ2-1,ASSVMSGLNEQF
11,TRBV11-2,.,TRBJ1-5,ASSKTGSQPQH
12,TRBV5-1,.,TRBJ1-1,ASSFQTGSSEAF
11,TRBV30,.,TRBJ2-7,AWTRDRSYEQY
12,TRBV19,.,TRBJ2-7,ASSLSGVTYEQY
14,TRBV2,.,TRBJ1-1,ASTGGRIWANPEAF
14,TRBV7-8,.,TRBJ2-1,ASSPNVYSSYNEQF
14,TRBV4-2,.,TRBJ1-5,ASSQDWRKSNQPQH
11,TRBV28,.,TRBJ2-5,ASSQTGPEGQY
13,TRBV5-1,.,TRBJ2-3,ASSGLAGITDTQY
12,TRBV10-3,.,TRBJ2-7,AIRGDSGEYEQY
12,TRBV6-6,.,TRBJ1-1,ASSYWETNTEAF
13,TRBV6-1,.,TRBJ2-1,ASSGGRAGDNEQF
13,TRBV5-1,.,TRBJ1-1,ASSPPTGMNTEAF
12,TRBV6-6,.,.,ASSFSGVSYEQY
10,TRBV5-8,.,TRBJ2-7,ASSWTVLEQY
13,TRBV6-4,.,TRBJ2-5,ASSDFAGPQETQY
12,TRBV5-1,.,TRBJ1-1,ASSLGDRGTEAF
12,TRBV19,.,TRBJ2-5,ASSPQGRRGTQY
12,TRBV29-1,.,TRBJ2-2,SVEPGQGGGELF
15,TRBV18,.,TRBJ2-7,ASSPYTGREWAYEQY
12,TRBV28,.,TRBJ2-5,ASSNGGREETQY
13,TRBV5-5,.,TRBJ1-2,ASSLGDSVNYGYT
14,TRBV2,once,TRBJ2-7,ASSELELLAEYEQY
13,TRBV28,.,TRBJ2-6,ASTLPESGANVLT
12,TRBV13,.,TRBJ1-2,ASSSRQGNYGYT
13,TRBV30,.,TRBJ1-4,AWSEGQGAGEKLF